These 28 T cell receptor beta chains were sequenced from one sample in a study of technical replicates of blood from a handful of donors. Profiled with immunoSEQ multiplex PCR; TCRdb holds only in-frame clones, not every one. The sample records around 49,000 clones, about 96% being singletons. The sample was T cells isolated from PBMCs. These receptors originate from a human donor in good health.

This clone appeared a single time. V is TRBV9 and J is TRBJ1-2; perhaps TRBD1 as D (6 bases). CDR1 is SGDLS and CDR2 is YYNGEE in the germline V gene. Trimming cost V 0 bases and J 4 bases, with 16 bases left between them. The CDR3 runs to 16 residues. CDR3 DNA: TGTGCCAGCAGCGTAGCTGTGGCGGGGGGCGTCTATGGCTACACCTTC. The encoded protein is CASSVAVAGGVYGYTF.

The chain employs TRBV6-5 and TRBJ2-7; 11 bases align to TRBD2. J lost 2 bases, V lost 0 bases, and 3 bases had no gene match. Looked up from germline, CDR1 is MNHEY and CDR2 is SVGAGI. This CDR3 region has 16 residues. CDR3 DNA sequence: TGTGCCAGCAGTTACTCGATACTAGCGGGAGCCTACGAGCAGTACTTC. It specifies CASSYSILAGAYEQYF.

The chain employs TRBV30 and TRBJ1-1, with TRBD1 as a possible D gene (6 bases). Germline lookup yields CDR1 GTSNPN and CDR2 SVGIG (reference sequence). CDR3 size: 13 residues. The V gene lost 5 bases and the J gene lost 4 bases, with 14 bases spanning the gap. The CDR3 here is CAWVITGITEAFF. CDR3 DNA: TGTGCCTGGGTTATAACAGGGATCACTGAAGCTTTCTTT.

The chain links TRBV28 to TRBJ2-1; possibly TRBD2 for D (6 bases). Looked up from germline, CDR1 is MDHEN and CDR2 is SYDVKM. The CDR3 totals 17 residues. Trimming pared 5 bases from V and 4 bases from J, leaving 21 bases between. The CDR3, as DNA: TGTGCCAGCAGTCATTATCCCGCGCTTAGCGGTTACAATGAGCAGTTCTTC. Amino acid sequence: CASSHYPALSGYNEQFF.

The CDR3 sequence: CASIPSTSGRALPGGEFF. The CDR3, as DNA: TGCGCCAGCATTCCCAGTACTAGCGGGAGGGCACTGCCTGGGGGCGAGTTCTTC. J is TRBJ2-1 and V is TRBV10-2, with TRBD2 matching over 13 bases. Germline CDR1 WSHSY, CDR2 SAAADI. This CDR3 spans 18 amino acids. V dropped 7 bases and J dropped 14; count of bases not matched to a gene: 23.

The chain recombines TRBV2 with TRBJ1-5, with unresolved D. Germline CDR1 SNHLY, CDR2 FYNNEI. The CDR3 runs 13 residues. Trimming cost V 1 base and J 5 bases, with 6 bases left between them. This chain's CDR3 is CASSEDSHQPQHF. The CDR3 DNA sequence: TGTGCCAGCAGTGAAGACTCCCATCAGCCCCAGCATTTT.

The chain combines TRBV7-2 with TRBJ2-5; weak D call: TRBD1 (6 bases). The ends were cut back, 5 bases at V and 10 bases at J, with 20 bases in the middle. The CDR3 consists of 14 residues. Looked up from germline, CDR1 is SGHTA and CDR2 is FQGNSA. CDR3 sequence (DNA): TGTGCCAGCAGCCAGACAGGCACCCCAGTAGACCAGTACTTC. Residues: CASSQTGTPVDQYF.

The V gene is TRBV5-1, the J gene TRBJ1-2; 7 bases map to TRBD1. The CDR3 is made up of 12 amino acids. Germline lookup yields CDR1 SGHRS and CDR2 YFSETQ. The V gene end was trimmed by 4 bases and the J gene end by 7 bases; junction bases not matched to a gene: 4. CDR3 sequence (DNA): TGCGCCAGCAGCAGGACAGGTACTGGCTACACCTTC. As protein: CASSRTGTGYTF. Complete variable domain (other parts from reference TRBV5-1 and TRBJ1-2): KAGVTQTPRYLIKTRGQQVTLSCSPISGHRSVSWYQQTPGQGLQFLFEYFSETQRNKGNFPGRFSGRQFSNSRSEMNVSTLELGDSALYLCASSRTGTGYTFGSGTRLTVV.

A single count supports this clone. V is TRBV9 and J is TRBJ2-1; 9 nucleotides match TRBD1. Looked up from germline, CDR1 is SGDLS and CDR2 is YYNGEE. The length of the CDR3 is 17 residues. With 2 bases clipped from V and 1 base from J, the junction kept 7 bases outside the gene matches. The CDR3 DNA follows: TGTGCCAGCAGCGTGGGACAGGGTCCCGGGTCCTACAATGAGCAGTTCTTC. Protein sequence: CASSVGQGPGSYNEQFF.

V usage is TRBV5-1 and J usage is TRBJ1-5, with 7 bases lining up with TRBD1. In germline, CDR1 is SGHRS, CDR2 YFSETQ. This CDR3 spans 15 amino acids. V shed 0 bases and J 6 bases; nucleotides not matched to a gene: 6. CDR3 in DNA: TGCGCCAGCAGCTTGGACTTCACAGGGGCTCAGCCCCAGCATTTT. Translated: CASSLDFTGAQPQHF.

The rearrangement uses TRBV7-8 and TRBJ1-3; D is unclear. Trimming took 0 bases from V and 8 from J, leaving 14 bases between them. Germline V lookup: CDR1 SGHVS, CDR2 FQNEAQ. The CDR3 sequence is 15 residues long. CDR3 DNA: TGTGCCAGCAGCTTAGCAATGACGGTCCGGGACACCATATATTTT. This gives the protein CASSLAMTVRDTIYF.

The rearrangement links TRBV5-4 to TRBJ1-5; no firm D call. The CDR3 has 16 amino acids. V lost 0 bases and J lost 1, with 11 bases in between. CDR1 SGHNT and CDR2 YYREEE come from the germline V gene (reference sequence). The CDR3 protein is CASSLDGTRSNQPQHF. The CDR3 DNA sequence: TGTGCCAGCAGCTTGGATGGCACTAGAAGCAATCAGCCCCAGCATTTT.

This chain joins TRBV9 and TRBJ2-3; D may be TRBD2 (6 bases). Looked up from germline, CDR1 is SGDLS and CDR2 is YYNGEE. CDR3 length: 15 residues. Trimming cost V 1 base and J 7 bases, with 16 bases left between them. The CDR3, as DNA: TGTGCCAGCAGCGTAACGGGGGTACCGACCAATACGCAGTATTTT. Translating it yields CASSVTGVPTNTQYF.

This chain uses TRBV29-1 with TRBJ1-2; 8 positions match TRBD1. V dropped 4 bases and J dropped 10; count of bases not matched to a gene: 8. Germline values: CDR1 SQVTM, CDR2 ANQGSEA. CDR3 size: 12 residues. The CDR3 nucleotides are TGCAGCGTTGGAGATCAGGGGGCTGACTACACCTTC. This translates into CSVGDQGADYTF.

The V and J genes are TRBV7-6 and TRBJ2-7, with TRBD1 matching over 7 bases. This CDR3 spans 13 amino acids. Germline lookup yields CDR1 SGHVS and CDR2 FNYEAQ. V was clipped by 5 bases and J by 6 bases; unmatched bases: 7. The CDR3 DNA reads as TGTGCCAGCAGCCGACAGGGCATAAGCGAGCAGTACTTC. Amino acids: CASSRQGISEQYF. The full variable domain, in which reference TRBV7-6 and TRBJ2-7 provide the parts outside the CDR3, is GAGVSQSPRYKVTKRGQDVALRCDPISGHVSLYWYRQALGQGPEFLTYFNYEAQQDKSGLPNDRFSAERPEGSISTLTIQRTEQRDSAMYRCASSRQGISEQYFGPGTRLTVT.

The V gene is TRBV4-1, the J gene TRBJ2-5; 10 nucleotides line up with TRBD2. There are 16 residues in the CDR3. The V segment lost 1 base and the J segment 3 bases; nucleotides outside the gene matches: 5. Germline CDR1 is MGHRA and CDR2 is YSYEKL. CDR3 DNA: TGCGCCAGCAGCCAAGTCCCTAGCGGGAGTAAAGAGACCCAGTACTTC. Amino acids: CASSQVPSGSKETQYF.

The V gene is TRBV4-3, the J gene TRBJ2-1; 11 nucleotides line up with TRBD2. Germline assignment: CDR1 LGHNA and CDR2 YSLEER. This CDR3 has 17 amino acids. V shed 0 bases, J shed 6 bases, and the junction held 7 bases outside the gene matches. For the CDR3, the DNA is TGCGCCAGCAGCCAAGATCTGATAGCGGGAGGGCCCAATGAGCAGTTCTTC. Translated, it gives CASSQDLIAGGPNEQFF.

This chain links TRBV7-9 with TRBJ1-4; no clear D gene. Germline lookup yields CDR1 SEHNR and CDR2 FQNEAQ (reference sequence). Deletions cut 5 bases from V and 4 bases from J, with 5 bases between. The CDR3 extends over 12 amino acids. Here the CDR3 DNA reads TGTGCCAGCAGCCAGGTTAATGAAAAACTGTTTTTT. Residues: CASSQVNEKLFF.

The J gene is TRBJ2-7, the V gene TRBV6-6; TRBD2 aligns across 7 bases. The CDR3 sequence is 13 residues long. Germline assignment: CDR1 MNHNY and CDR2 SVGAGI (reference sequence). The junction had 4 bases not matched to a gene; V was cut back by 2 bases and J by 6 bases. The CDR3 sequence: CASSYVGGGEQYF. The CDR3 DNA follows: TGTGCCAGCAGTTACGTGGGGGGGGGCGAGCAGTACTTC.

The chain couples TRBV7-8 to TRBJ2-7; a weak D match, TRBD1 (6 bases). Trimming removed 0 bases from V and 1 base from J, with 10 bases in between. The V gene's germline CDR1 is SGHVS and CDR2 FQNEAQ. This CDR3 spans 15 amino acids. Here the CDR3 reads CASSLARGNSYEQYF. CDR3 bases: TGTGCCAGCAGCTTAGCCAGGGGAAATTCCTACGAGCAGTACTTC.

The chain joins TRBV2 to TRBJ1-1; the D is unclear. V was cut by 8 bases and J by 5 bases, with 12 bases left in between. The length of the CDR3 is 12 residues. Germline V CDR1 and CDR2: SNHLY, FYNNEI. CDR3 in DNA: TGTGCCAGCCAAAGAGATCATACTGAAGCTTTCTTT. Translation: CASQRDHTEAFF.

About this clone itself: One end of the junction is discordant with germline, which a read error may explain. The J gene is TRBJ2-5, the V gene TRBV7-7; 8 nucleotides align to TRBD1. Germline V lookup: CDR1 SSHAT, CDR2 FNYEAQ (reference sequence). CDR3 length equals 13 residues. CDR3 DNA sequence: TGTGCTAGCAGCTTGGACAGGGAGGAGACCCAGTACTTC. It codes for CASSLDREETQYF.

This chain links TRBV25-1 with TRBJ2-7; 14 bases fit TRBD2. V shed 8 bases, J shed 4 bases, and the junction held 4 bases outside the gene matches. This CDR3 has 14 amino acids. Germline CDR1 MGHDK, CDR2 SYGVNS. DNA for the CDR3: TGTGCCAGCCGGGGACTAGCGGGAGTGTACGAGCAGTACTTC. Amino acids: CASRGLAGVYEQYF.

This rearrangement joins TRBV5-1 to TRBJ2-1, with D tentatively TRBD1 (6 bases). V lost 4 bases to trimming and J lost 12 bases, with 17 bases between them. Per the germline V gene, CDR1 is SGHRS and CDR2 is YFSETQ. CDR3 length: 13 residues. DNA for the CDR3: TGCGCCAGCAGCACAACAGGGTATCCGGGGCAGTTCTTC. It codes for CASSTTGYPGQFF. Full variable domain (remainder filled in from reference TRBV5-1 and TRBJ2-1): KAGVTQTPRYLIKTRGQQVTLSCSPISGHRSVSWYQQTPGQGLQFLFEYFSETQRNKGNFPGRFSGRQFSNSRSEMNVSTLELGDSALYLCASSTTGYPGQFFGPGTRLTVL.

The DNA of the CDR3 is TGTGCCAGCAGCCTAAAACAGGGGGCGGACACTGAAGCTTTCTTT. Its protein is CASSLKQGADTEAFF. The rearrangement links TRBV7-9 to TRBJ1-1, with TRBD1 matching 9 bases. The CDR3 loop spans 15 amino acids. CDR1 is SEHNR, CDR2 FQNEAQ, per germline (reference sequence). V shed 5 bases and J 3 bases; nucleotides not matched to a gene: 7.

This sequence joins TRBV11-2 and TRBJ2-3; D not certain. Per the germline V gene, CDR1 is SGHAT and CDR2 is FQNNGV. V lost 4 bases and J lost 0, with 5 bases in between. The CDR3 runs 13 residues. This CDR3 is CASSYTSTDTQYF. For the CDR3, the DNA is TGTGCCAGCAGCTATACTAGCACAGATACGCAGTATTTT. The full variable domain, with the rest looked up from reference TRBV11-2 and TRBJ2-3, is EAGVAQSPRYKIIEKRQSVAFWCNPISGHATLYWYQQILGQGPKLLIQFQNNGVVDDSQLPKDRFSAERLKGVDSTLKIQPAKLEDSAVYLCASSYTSTDTQYFGPGTRLTVL.

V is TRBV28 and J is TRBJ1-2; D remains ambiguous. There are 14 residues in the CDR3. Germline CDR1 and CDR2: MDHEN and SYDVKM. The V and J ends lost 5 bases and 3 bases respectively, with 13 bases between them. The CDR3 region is CASSPPPRDYGYTF. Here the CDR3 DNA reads TGTGCCAGCAGTCCCCCCCCACGGGACTATGGCTACACCTTC.

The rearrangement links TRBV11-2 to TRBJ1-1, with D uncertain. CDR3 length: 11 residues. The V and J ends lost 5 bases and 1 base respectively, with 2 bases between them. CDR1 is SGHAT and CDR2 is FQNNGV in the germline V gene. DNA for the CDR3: TGTGCCAGCAGCCAGAACACTGAAGCTTTCTTT. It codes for CASSQNTEAFF.